Below are 11 T cell receptor beta chains sequenced from a single sample in a study of T-cell memory formation after mild COVID-19. One entry per CDR3 protein results from TCRdb running MiXCR on the 5' RACE reads. The data contain tens of thousands of distinct CDR3 sequences, approximately 15% of them singletons. Sequences were obtained from PBMCs or a T cell subset sorted from them (not recorded which). The source of these receptors is an adult woman who had mild COVID-19 (a few samples of this study predate the infection). Cell type and time point are not known.

This clonotype was observed a handful of times. The rearrangement uses TRBV15 and TRBJ2-2; D is unresolved. CDR1 LNHNV and CDR2 YYDKDF come from the germline V gene (reference sequence). This CDR3 is built from 14 residues. Trimming took off 7 bases at V and 1 base at J, with 10 bases between the two ends. The CDR3 here is CATTAKRNTGELFF. CDR3 nucleotide sequence: TGTGCCACCACGGCTAAGCGGAACACCGGGGAGCTGTTTTTT.

This chain uses TRBV24-1 with TRBJ1-5, with D possibly TRBD1 on 6 matching bases. V was clipped by 7 bases and J by 7 bases, with 13 bases between them. This CDR3 comprises 13 residues. The germline CDR1 and CDR2 sequences are KGHDR and SFDVKD. The CDR3 DNA reads TGTGCCACCAGCCCGGGGGGGCAACAGCCCCAGCATTTT. It specifies CATSPGGQQPQHF.

V gene TRBV27 combines with J gene TRBJ2-5, with D unresolved. Per germline, CDR1 MNHEY and CDR2 SMNVEV (reference sequence). CDR3 length equals 13 residues. The V end lost 2 bases, the J end lost 4 bases, and 8 bases lay between the germline ends. The CDR3 protein is CASSLSALETQYF. The CDR3 DNA sequence: TGTGCCAGCAGTTTAAGTGCCTTAGAGACCCAGTACTTC.

V gene TRBV5-4 combines with J gene TRBJ2-7; D unresolved. The CDR3 is 12 residues long. The germline gives CDR1 SGHNT, CDR2 YYREEE (reference sequence). Trimming left V 4 bases short and J 1 base short, with 6 bases between. The CDR3 coding sequence is TGTGCCAGCAGCGTCACTTCCTACGAGCAGTACTTC. Encoded protein: CASSVTSYEQYF.

This clonotype has more than one count but fewer than ten. The chain carries TRBV7-6 and TRBJ2-1; 10 bases fit TRBD1. The CDR3 totals 15 residues. The ends lost 3 bases at V and 5 bases at J; junction bases unmatched: 4. The germline V gene has CDR1 SGHVS and CDR2 FNYEAQ. This CDR3 reads CASSFGTGDDNEQFF. The CDR3 DNA reads as TGTGCCAGCAGCTTCGGGACAGGGGACGACAATGAGCAGTTCTTC.

This clonotype was found many times. The rearrangement uses TRBV7-6 and TRBJ2-7, with TRBD2 identical over 10 bases. Germline V gene sequence: CDR1 SGHVS, CDR2 FNYEAQ. The V and J ends lost 4 bases and 0 bases, in that order; junction bases with no gene match: 9. The CDR3 sequence is 17 residues long. CDR3 sequence (DNA): TGTGCCAGCAGCTCCGAATGGACTAGCGGATCCTCCTACGAGCAGTACTTC. Its protein is CASSSEWTSGSSYEQYF. The full variable domain, with the rest looked up from reference TRBV7-6 and TRBJ2-7, is GAGVSQSPRYKVTKRGQDVALRCDPISGHVSLYWYRQALGQGPEFLTYFNYEAQQDKSGLPNDRFSAERPEGSISTLTIQRTEQRDSAMYRCASSSEWTSGSSYEQYFGPGTRLTVT.

V gene TRBV6-4 combines with J gene TRBJ2-3, with D unclear. Trimming shortened V by 0 bases and J by 3 bases, and 10 bases separated the two germline ends. Looked up from germline, CDR1 is MRHNA and CDR2 is SNTAGT. CDR3 size: 15 residues. This CDR3 reads CASSDSNLGTDTQYF. The CDR3 region has the DNA TGTGCCAGCAGTGACTCGAATCTTGGTACAGATACGCAGTATTTT.

The gene calls are TRBV7-9 and TRBJ2-3; D is undetermined. The CDR3 contains 15 residues. Trimming shortened V by 4 bases and J by 0 bases, and 11 bases separated the two germline ends. Germline lookup yields CDR1 SEHNR and CDR2 FQNEAQ (reference sequence). CDR3 DNA: TGTGCCAGCAGCTCTCCGGGCCATAGCACAGATACGCAGTATTTT. It is translated as CASSSPGHSTDTQYF. Supplemented by reference TRBV7-9 and TRBJ2-3, the full variable domain reads DTGVSQNPRHKITKRGQNVTFRCDPISEHNRLYWYRQTLGQGPEFLTYFQNEAQLEKSRLLSDRFSAERPKGSFSTLEIQRTEQGDSAMYLCASSSPGHSTDTQYFGPGTRLTVL.

There are many counts of this clonotype. The chain combines TRBV7-9 with TRBJ2-5, with 8 bases aligning to TRBD1. Unmatched junction bases numbered 11, after V lost 4 bases and J lost 4 bases. Germline CDR1 and CDR2: SEHNR and FQNEAQ (reference sequence). There are 16 residues in the CDR3. CDR3 loop: CASSSAQGAKGETQYF. CDR3 sequence (DNA): TGTGCCAGCAGCTCAGCTCAGGGGGCGAAGGGAGAGACCCAGTACTTC.

This clonotype appeared a few times. The rearrangement uses TRBV15 and TRBJ2-1; 8 bases align to TRBD2. Germline V gives CDR1 LNHNV, CDR2 YYDKDF (reference sequence). There are 18 residues in the CDR3. The trim removed 1 base at V and 4 bases at J, leaving 12 bases unmatched. Here the CDR3 DNA reads TGTGCCACCAGCAGAGGATCTATCTTCAGCGGGGGATACAATGAGCAGTTCTTC. Protein sequence: CATSRGSIFSGGYNEQFF.

This clonotype was detected ten times or more. This sequence joins TRBV10-2 and TRBJ2-1, with 10 bases that match TRBD2. Per the germline V gene, CDR1 is WSHSY and CDR2 is SAAADI. The V and J ends lost 8 bases and 5 bases, in that order; junction bases with no gene match: 6. This CDR3 is built from 14 residues. CDR3 nucleotide sequence: TGCGCCAGCGGAACTAGCGGGGCCAACAATGAGCAGTTCTTC. It translates to CASGTSGANNEQFF.